The rows below give T cell receptor beta chains drawn from one sample of a study of cytomegalovirus exposure and HLA in healthy donors. The method was immunoSEQ multiplex PCR; TCRdb's version includes in-frame clones alone and lacks a portion of them. The top ten hold roughly 12% of the sample, which has about 130,000 clones, around 77% seen once. The material sequenced was PBMCs. The receptors stem from a woman aged 40 to 49 in good health and CMV-seropositive. Each CDR3 is given with its conserved first and last residue. D genes are given only for firm matches. Some rows mark clone size as missing; the rest say once, few, many or name a class of expanded clone.

TRBV29-1	.	TRBJ2-7	.	CSVEDPDSEAYEQYF	TGCAGCGTTGAAGACCCGGACAGCGAAGCCTACGAGCAGTACTTC
TRBV28	.	TRBJ1-2	.	CASESQGGYYGYTF	TGTGCCAGTGAATCACAGGGAGGGTACTATGGCTACACCTTC
TRBV7-8	.	TRBJ2-1	TRBD2	CASSRLAVYNEQFF	TGTGCCAGCAGCCGACTAGCAGTCTACAATGAGCAGTTCTTC
TRBV5-1	.	TRBJ2-7	TRBD2	CASSLGLAGTYEQYF	TGCGCCAGCAGCTTGGGACTAGCGGGAACCTACGAGCAGTACTTC
TRBV4-1	.	TRBJ2-7	TRBD2	CASSQPRLAGDSHEQYF	TGCGCCAGCAGCCAACCTCGACTAGCGGGAGACAGCCACGAGCAGTACTTC
TRBV29-1	.	TRBJ1-1	.	CSVEHTTNTEAFF	TGCAGCGTTGAGCACACCACGAACACTGAAGCTTTCTTT
TRBV5-1	.	TRBJ1-1	.	CASSLMGGALNTEAFF	TGCGCCAGCAGCTTGATGGGTGGAGCGTTGAACACTGAAGCTTTCTTT
TRBV28	.	TRBJ2-1	TRBD2	CASSPLAGSYNEQFF	TGTGCCAGCAGTCCCCTAGCGGGCTCCTACAATGAGCAGTTCTTC
TRBV28	.	TRBJ1-2	TRBD1	CASSPGTEIYGYTF	TGTGCCAGCAGCCCCGGGACAGAGATTTATGGCTACACCTTC
TRBV2	.	TRBJ2-1	.	CASGRRVSYNEQFF	TGTGCCAGCGGTAGACGGGTCTCCTACAATGAGCAGTTCTTC
TRBV7-9	.	TRBJ2-1	TRBD2	CASSLVGGSNEQFF	TGTGCCAGCAGCTTAGTGGGCGGGAGCAATGAGCAGTTCTTC
TRBV6-1	.	TRBJ1-3	TRBD1	CASSEAGQGRGNTIYF	TGTGCCAGCAGTGAAGCAGGACAGGGAAGAGGAAACACCATATATTTT
TRBV27	once	TRBJ2-2	.	CASSFRGNLRGELFF	TGTGCCAGCAGTTTTCGAGGTAACCTACGCGGGGAGCTGTTTTTT
TRBV11-2	.	TRBJ2-1	TRBD2	CASSSIAGGYSDEQFF	TGTGCCAGCAGCTCTATAGCGGGAGGGTATTCGGATGAGCAGTTCTTC
TRBV29-1	few	TRBJ2-3	.	CSVEGGQPDTQYF	TGCAGCGTTGAAGGAGGACAGCCGGATACGCAGTATTTT
TRBV5-6	.	TRBJ2-1	TRBD1	CASSLGTATYNEQFF	TGTGCCAGCAGTCTTGGGACAGCCACCTACAATGAGCAGTTCTTC
TRBV27	.	TRBJ2-7	TRBD1	CASSPRTGYEQYF	TGTGCCAGCAGTCCCAGGACAGGCTACGAGCAGTACTTC
TRBV19	.	TRBJ2-1	TRBD2	CASSFTSGHYNEQFF	TGTGCCAGTAGTTTTACTAGCGGGCATTACAATGAGCAGTTCTTC
TRBV28	.	TRBJ1-2	TRBD1	CASSEVRGPANYGYTF	TGTGCCAGCAGTGAGGTCAGGGGGCCTGCTAACTATGGCTACACCTTC
TRBV2	few	TRBJ2-3	TRBD1	CASTPQRTGFDTQYF	TGTGCCAGCACCCCCCAAAGGACAGGTTTCGATACGCAGTATTTT
TRBV13	.	TRBJ2-1	.	CASSPYEGGHEQFF	TGTGCCAGCAGCCCCTATGAGGGAGGTCATGAGCAGTTCTTC
TRBV11-2	.	TRBJ2-7	TRBD1	CASSSPVTGGLYEQYF	TGTGCCAGCAGCTCCCCAGTGACAGGGGGTCTGTACGAGCAGTACTTC
TRBV27	.	TRBJ2-3	TRBD2	CASRPPSGRTQYF	TGTGCCAGCAGGCCCCCTAGCGGGAGGACGCAGTATTTT
TRBV18	.	TRBJ1-1	.	CASSPDRTGAEAFF	TGTGCCAGCTCTCCCGACAGAACGGGGGCTGAAGCTTTCTTT
TRBV5-1	few	TRBJ2-2	TRBD1	CASSEDRGNTGELFF	TGCGCCAGCAGCGAGGACAGGGGGAACACCGGGGAGCTGTTTTTT
TRBV2	.	TRBJ2-7	.	CASSVPGIGGDSTYEQYF	TGTGCCAGCAGTGTCCCCGGAATAGGGGGAGATTCAACTTACGAGCAGTACTTC
TRBV28	.	TRBJ1-5	TRBD1	CASSLSGTAYSNQPQHF	TGTGCCAGCAGTTTATCTGGGACAGCCTATAGCAATCAGCCCCAGCATTTT
TRBV5-1	.	TRBJ1-1	.	CASSLDSRVNTEAFF	TGCGCCAGCAGCTTGGATTCCAGGGTGAACACTGAAGCTTTCTTT
TRBV6-5	.	TRBJ1-2	.	CASSFGRGEGGYTF	TGTGCCAGCAGTTTCGGCAGGGGAGAAGGTGGCTACACCTTC
TRBV5-1	.	TRBJ2-2	.	CASSSPGAGGGELFF	TGCGCCAGCAGCTCCCCCGGGGCCGGGGGCGGGGAGCTGTTTTTT
TRBV19	.	TRBJ2-6	.	CASSIDRPGNGANVLTF	TGTGCCAGTAGTATAGATCGGCCAGGGAATGGGGCCAACGTCCTGACTTTC
TRBV27	.	TRBJ1-6	.	CASSTFGRGNSPLHF	TGTGCCAGCAGTACTTTTGGGAGGGGTAATTCACCCCTCCACTTT
TRBV11-2	few	TRBJ2-7	.	CASSVADTSYEQYF	TGTGCCAGCAGCGTAGCGGACACTTCCTACGAGCAGTACTTC
TRBV19	.	TRBJ1-5	.	CASSGALGTDNQPQHF	TGTGCCAGTAGTGGCGCTCTCGGGACTGACAATCAGCCCCAGCATTTT
TRBV11-2	few	TRBJ2-2	.	CASSSIRESTGELFF	TGTGCCAGCAGCTCCATCCGGGAGAGTACCGGGGAGCTGTTTTTT
TRBV6-5	.	TRBJ2-7	TRBD2	CASSSPGGLLNEQYF	TGTGCCAGCAGTTCCCCGGGGGGACTCCTTAACGAGCAGTACTTC
TRBV21-1	.	TRBJ2-7	.	CASSGTPGCLAESYEQYF	TGTGCCAGCAGCGGAACCCCGGGGTGTCTAGCGGAAAGCTACGAGCAGTACTTC
TRBV21-1	.	TRBJ1-2	.	CASSNTATQNYGYTF	TGTGCCAGCAGCAATACCGCCACACAAAACTATGGCTACACCTTC
TRBV19	.	TRBJ2-1	TRBD2	CASRGGPADNEQFF	TGTGCCAGTAGGGGAGGGCCTGCTGACAATGAGCAGTTCTTC
TRBV2	.	TRBJ2-1	TRBD2	CASSLTSGRGNEQFF	TGTGCCAGCAGTCTAACTAGCGGGAGAGGCAATGAGCAGTTCTTC
TRBV5-6	.	TRBJ2-2	TRBD2	CASSLKGLAGGTGELFF	TGTGCCAGCAGCCTAAAAGGACTAGCCGGAGGCACCGGGGAGCTGTTTTTT
TRBV28	.	TRBJ2-5	.	CASTREETQYF	TGTGCCAGCACCCGGGAGGAGACCCAGTACTTC
TRBV11-2	once	TRBJ2-7	.	CASSLNRLNEQYF	TGTGCCAGCAGCTTAAACCGACTCAACGAGCAGTACTTC
TRBV5-5	.	TRBJ2-3	TRBD2	CASSLSAGYVDTQYF	TGTGCCAGCAGCTTGTCAGCGGGATACGTGGATACGCAGTATTTT
TRBV5-1	.	TRBJ2-1	TRBD2	CASSLRLAGVNEQFF	TGCGCCAGCAGCTTGAGACTAGCGGGAGTAAATGAGCAGTTCTTC
TRBV21-1	.	TRBJ1-1	.	CASSKTLNTEAFF	TGTGCCAGCAGCAAAACTTTGAACACTGAAGCTTTCTTT
TRBV19	.	TRBJ1-2	TRBD1	CASSSLQGYGYTF	TGTGCCAGTAGTAGCTTACAGGGGTATGGCTACACCTTC
TRBV18	.	TRBJ2-5	.	CASSPPSNQETQYF	TGTGCCAGCTCACCACCGTCCAATCAAGAGACCCAGTACTTC
TRBV7-2	.	TRBJ2-6	.	CASSLGGSGANVLTF	TGTGCCAGCAGCTTAGGAGGGTCTGGGGCCAACGTCCTGACTTTC
TRBV7-9	.	TRBJ2-5	.	CASSLAGVGETQYF	TGTGCCAGCAGCTTAGCGGGAGTGGGGGAGACCCAGTACTTC
TRBV7-6	.	TRBJ2-5	.	CASSLASPGETQYF	TGTGCCAGCAGCTTAGCCTCGCCGGGGGAGACCCAGTACTTC
TRBV28	.	TRBJ1-5	TRBD1	CASCRTGGQPQHF	TGTGCCAGCTGCCGGACAGGGGGTCAGCCCCAGCATTTT
TRBV10-2	.	TRBJ1-1	.	CASRQAHEAFF	TGCGCCAGCAGACAGGCGCATGAAGCTTTCTTT
TRBV7-9	once	TRBJ2-7	.	CASSLAGVYEQYF	TGTGCCAGCAGCTTAGCGGGAGTCTACGAGCAGTACTTC
TRBV7-9	.	TRBJ2-7	.	CASSPREVAGDYEQYF	TGTGCCAGCAGCCCCCGAGAGGTGGCCGGGGATTACGAGCAGTACTTC
TRBV28	.	TRBJ1-6	TRBD1	CASSQSGTGNSPLHF	TGTGCCAGCAGTCAAAGCGGGACAGGGAATTCACCCCTCCACTTT
TRBV6-1	.	TRBJ2-5	.	CASSEWRPQETQYF	TGTGCCAGCAGTGAATGGCGGCCTCAAGAGACCCAGTACTTC
TRBV2	.	TRBJ2-1	.	CASSDDRSSYNEQFF	TGTGCCAGCAGTGACGACAGGAGCTCCTACAATGAGCAGTTCTTC
TRBV29-1	.	TRBJ2-1	.	CSVETGQDYNEQFF	TGCAGCGTTGAAACGGGACAAGATTACAATGAGCAGTTCTTC